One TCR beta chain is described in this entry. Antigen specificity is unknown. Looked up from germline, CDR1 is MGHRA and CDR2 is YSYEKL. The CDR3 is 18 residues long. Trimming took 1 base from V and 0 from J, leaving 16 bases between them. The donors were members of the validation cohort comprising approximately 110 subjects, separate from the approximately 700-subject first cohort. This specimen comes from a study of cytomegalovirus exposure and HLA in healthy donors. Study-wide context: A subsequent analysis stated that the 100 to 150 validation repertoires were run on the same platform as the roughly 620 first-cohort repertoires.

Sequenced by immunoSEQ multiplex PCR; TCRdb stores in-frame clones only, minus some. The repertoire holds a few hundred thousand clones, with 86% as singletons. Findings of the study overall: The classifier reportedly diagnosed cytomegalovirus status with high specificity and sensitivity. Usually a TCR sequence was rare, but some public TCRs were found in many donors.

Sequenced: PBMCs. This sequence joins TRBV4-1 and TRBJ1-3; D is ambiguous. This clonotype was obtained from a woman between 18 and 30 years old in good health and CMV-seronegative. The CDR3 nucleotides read TGCGCCAGCAGCCAAGTATCTAGCCAGGCGATCTCTGGAAACACCATATATTTT. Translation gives CASSQVSSQAISGNTIYF.